This T cell receptor (beta chain) was profiled in a study of neurological immune-mediated disorders (dated by TCRdb to 2018 to 2020). In terms of the full investigation: Among the approximately 35 multiple sclerosis patients, approximately 30 had relapsing-remitting MS and 3 had secondary progressive MS. Alongside PBMC samples, the set of about 97 TCR-beta libraries contained longitudinal samples, technical triplicates, and paired CD4+ and CD8+ T-cell subsets that had been sorted. Peripheral blood TCR-beta repertoires from patients with HTLV-I-associated myelopathy (HAM/TSP), patients with multiple sclerosis, and healthy controls were compared in the study using UMI-based sequencing. The cohort comprised roughly 65 subjects: around 15 HAM/TSP patients, roughly 34 multiple sclerosis patients and about 20 healthy controls.

Here is what the overall study found, with its caveats: In a phylogenetic analysis, the repertoires of 18 out of 34 MS patients fell into a single cluster of related CDR3 sequences, pointing to a possible signature at the repertoire level. TCR clonal expansion was highest in HAM/TSP patients and lowest in MS patients, with MS patients falling below even healthy controls. Expanded clones from different subjects shared no identical CDR3 amino acid sequences, which suggests that TCR-beta repertoires were private in all groups. No clinical or MRI features were associated with the MS cluster, and the authors said that larger cohorts are needed.

Unsorted PBMC libraries were generated from 2 million PBMCs stored in RNAlater at -80 °C until RNA extraction. Multiple sclerosis patients were enrolled in a US clinical protocol evaluating disease progression by magnetic resonance imaging. PBMCs were separated from peripheral blood using Ficoll-Hypaque density gradient centrifugation and then cryopreserved in liquid nitrogen. cDNA synthesis used template-switch 5'RACE with a primer carrying a 10-nucleotide random unique molecular identifier tagging each TCR transcript. Every sequencing run yielded over 180 million TCR-beta sequences covering 15-18 subjects. Total RNA was extracted with the RNeasy kit. The KAPA Real-time Library Amplification kit was used to amplify TCR-beta VDJ regions with primers for the TCR constant region and the 5'RACE anchor. Sample indexes and Illumina adaptors were added in a first PCR, after which library yield was increased in a second PCR. After Ampure bead purification, the TCR product of roughly 650 bp was size-selected on a 2% E-gel SizeSelection system. Before pooling, libraries had their quality checked on a Bioanalyzer, their concentration measured with Qubit, and their quantity determined with the Kapa Library Quantification kit. Paired-end 2 x 150 bp sequencing of the libraries was performed on an Illumina HiSeq 2500. To increase sequence diversity, roughly 24-30% phiX was spiked into each library pool. The original methods were these. The UMI-based MiGEC pipeline processed quality-filtered reads and removed over 80% of raw TCR sequences during error correction. VDJ genes were aligned to IMGT germline references, and clonotypes were defined by unique CDR3 amino acid sequence plus V-J genes. Clonal expansion, Shannon diversity and CDR3 relatedness were evaluated with VDJtools (CalcPairwiseDistances, ClusterSamples), while phylogenetic trees were built in CLCbio workbench. A clone was classed as expanded if it had 8 or more unique UMIs, a cutoff based on coefficient-of-variation modelling across technical triplicates. In-frame beta chains were kept once TCRdb had trimmed the public reads at Q25 with fastp and called clones with MiXCR. Entries that share a CDR3 protein sequence are merged under the most common genes and DNA. V and J calls and clone size were set by TCRdb, not the authors. This sample holds 70,000 or so distinct CDR3 sequences; roughly 3.1% were observed only once. About 5% of the sample is held by the ten biggest clonotypes.

This clonotype was counted ten times or more. What antigen it recognizes has not been identified. No base quality information exists; no much larger clone differs at one position. Trimming removed 11 bases from V and 4 bases from J; the gene matches leave 3 bases unexplained. Including the terminal cysteine and phenylalanine, the CDR3 comprises 13 residues. The kept DNA is CDR3 alone, 39 bases in frame from the first base. Sequences KGHSH (CDR1) and LQKENI (CDR2) are obtained from the germline V gene. The source material was PBMCs. The chain is assembled from TRBV18 and TRBJ2-2; TRBD1 fits 11 bases in the junction. This sequence originates from a woman aged 45 to 65 with multiple sclerosis. The CDR3 reads as follows: CAAGQGATGELFF. The nucleotides are TGTGCCGCTGGACAGGGGGCCACCGGGGAGCTGTTTTTT.